Listed below are T cell receptor beta chains from one sample, sequenced in a study of blood T cells in healthy people across ages. TCRdb re-called the 5' RACE reads with MiXCR, one entry per CDR3 protein. The repertoire holds roughly 2 million distinct CDR3 sequences, with around 50% as singletons. The sequencing sample was made of blood. The receptors originated from a woman aged 40 to 50 in good health. CDR3s include the opening cysteine and the closing phenylalanine or tryptophan. Fields, in order: J gene, D gene, clone size, V gene, CDR3 protein, CDR3 DNA. The D gene is left open where the match is weak. Expanded clones get a size class; other rows say once, few or many, or leave the size out.

>TRBJ2-5|.|few|TRBV20-1
CSAPRGGVGGETQYF
TGCAGTGCCCCGCGAGGCGGTGTTGGGGGAGAGACCCAGTACTTC
>TRBJ2-3|.|once|TRBV7-2
CASRKTGGQADTQYF
TGTGCCAGCCGTAAGACCGGGGGGCAGGCAGATACGCAGTATTTT
>TRBJ1-2|.|.|TRBV2
CASSESGRGYTF
TGTGCCAGCAGTGAATCGGGGAGAGGCTACACCTTC
>TRBJ2-7|.|few|TRBV29-1
CSVEYGYEQYF
TGCAGCGTTGAATACGGCTACGAGCAGTACTTC
>TRBJ1-5|TRBD1|.|TRBV7-2
CASNRQGGQPQHF
TGTGCCAGCAACCGACAGGGCGGACAGCCCCAGCATTTT
>TRBJ1-1|TRBD1|few|TRBV12-3/TRBV12-4
CASSFGQGVLDTEAFF
TGTGCCAGCAGTTTCGGACAGGGGGTGTTGGACACTGAAGCTTTCTTT
>TRBJ1-5|.|.|TRBV29-1
CSVEDGRGQPQHF
TGCAGCGTTGAAGATGGGAGGGGCCAGCCCCAGCATTTT
>TRBJ2-7|.|.|TRBV11-2
CASSHGGLPNEQYF
TGTGCCAGCAGCCATGGGGGACTTCCTAACGAGCAGTACTTC
>TRBJ1-6|TRBD1|.|TRBV25-1
CASRVTGGLNSPLHF
TGTGCCAGCCGGGTTACAGGGGGCTTAAATTCACCCCTCCACTTT
>TRBJ2-7|TRBD1|few|TRBV3-1
CASSLTPGTGAYEQYF
TGTGCCAGCAGCCTCACACCCGGGACAGGGGCCTACGAGCAGTACTTC
>TRBJ1-2|.|.|TRBV29-1
CSVEDGGGYGYTF
TGCAGCGTTGAAGATGGGGGAGGCTATGGCTACACCTTC
>TRBJ1-4|.|few|TRBV9
CASSDSGTQKLFF
TGTGCCAGCAGCGACTCCGGGACGCAAAAACTGTTTTTT
>TRBJ2-1|.|.|TRBV13
CASSPSAYNNGQFF
TGTGCCAGCAGCCCTTCGGCCTACAACAATGGGCAGTTCTTC
>TRBJ2-7|.|few|TRBV5-1
CASSSQAAIGEQYF
TGCGCCAGCAGCTCCCAGGCGGCCATTGGGGAGCAGTACTTC
>TRBJ2-1|TRBD2|.|TRBV5-1
CASSLSSLADTYNEQFF
TGCGCCAGCAGCTTGTCCTCACTAGCGGATACCTACAATGAGCAGTTCTTC
>TRBJ2-3|TRBD2|.|TRBV5-1
CASSLAPSGGLDTQYF
TGCGCCAGCAGCTTGGCCCCTAGCGGGGGCCTAGATACGCAGTATTTT
>TRBJ1-2|.|.|TRBV27
CASRRASTLNYGYTF
TGTGCCAGCAGAAGAGCCTCGACTCTAAACTATGGCTACACCTTC
>TRBJ2-7|.|.|TRBV11-2
CASSLEGNDYEQYF
TGTGCCAGCAGCTTAGAGGGGAACGACTACGAGCAGTACTTC
>TRBJ2-5|.|.|TRBV10-3
CAISGTRMQETQYF
TGTGCCATCAGTGGGACAAGAATGCAAGAGACCCAGTACTTC
>TRBJ1-6|.|.|TRBV12-3/TRBV12-4
CASSPLFRANSPLHF
TGTGCCAGCAGCCCCTTATTCAGGGCTAATTCACCCCTCCACTTT
>TRBJ2-3|TRBD2|.|TRBV5-1
CASSRIGGTPDTQYF
TGCGCCAGCAGCCGTATCGGGGGGACCCCCGATACGCAGTATTTT
>TRBJ1-2|TRBD1|.|TRBV6-1
CASSELWTGYPSGAYGYTF
TGTGCCAGCAGTGAACTTTGGACAGGATATCCCTCCGGAGCATATGGCTACACCTTC
>TRBJ2-1|TRBD2|.|TRBV12-3/TRBV12-4
CASSLSVAGPSNEQFF
TGTGCCAGCAGTTTATCGGTAGCGGGGCCGTCAAATGAGCAGTTCTTC
>TRBJ1-5|.|.|TRBV20-1
CSARAPSSPQHF
TGCAGTGCTAGAGCCCCCTCTTCACCCCAGCATTTT
>TRBJ2-7|TRBD1|.|TRBV6-5
CASSYSGQPSSYEQYF
TGTGCCAGCAGTTACTCGGGACAGCCGAGCTCCTACGAGCAGTACTTC
>TRBJ1-2|.|.|TRBV12-3/TRBV12-4
CASRPHASYGYTF
TGTGCCAGCAGACCCCACGCCTCGTATGGCTACACCTTC
>TRBJ2-5|TRBD2|.|TRBV12-3/TRBV12-4
CASSFGLAGVSTETQYF
TGTGCCAGCAGTTTTGGCCTAGCGGGGGTTAGTACAGAGACCCAGTACTTC
>TRBJ1-4|.|.|TRBV4-2
CASRDLEKLFF
TGTGCCAGCAGGGACCTTGAAAAACTGTTTTTT
>TRBJ2-7|.|.|TRBV29-1
CSVDFGHPYEQYF
TGCAGCGTTGATTTCGGACACCCCTACGAGCAGTACTTC
>TRBJ1-2|.|few|TRBV20-1
CSARELTFYGYTF
TGCAGTGCTAGAGAGCTCACTTTCTATGGCTACACCTTC
>TRBJ2-3|TRBD1|few|TRBV27
CASSPRTGRHTADTQYF
TGTGCCAGCAGTCCCCGGACAGGCCGCCACACAGCGGATACGCAGTATTTT
>TRBJ2-5|.|many|TRBV7-2
CASSLFQDQETQYF
TGTGCCAGCAGCTTATTCCAGGACCAAGAGACCCAGTACTTC
>TRBJ2-7|.|once|TRBV13
CASAVGGGYEQYF
TGTGCCAGCGCTGTCGGGGGCGGCTACGAGCAGTACTTC
>TRBJ1-2|.|.|TRBV13
CASSLDITPNYGYTF
TGTGCCAGCAGTTTAGACATCACGCCGAACTATGGCTACACCTTC
>TRBJ2-3|.|.|TRBV9
CASSVGRSRTDTQYF
TGTGCCAGCAGCGTAGGACGCAGCCGCACAGATACGCAGTATTTT
>TRBJ1-6|TRBD1|.|TRBV7-2
CASSPSGTGVSPLHF
TGTGCCAGCAGCCCTTCCGGGACAGGAGTATCACCCCTCCACTTT
>TRBJ2-1|TRBD2|few|TRBV27
CASSSPAGGAINEQFF
TGTGCCAGCAGTTCCCCAGCGGGGGGGGCCATCAATGAGCAGTTCTTC
>TRBJ1-5|TRBD1|.|TRBV20-1
CSARGKGGSVQPQHF
TGCAGTGCTAGAGGTAAAGGGGGCTCGGTTCAGCCCCAGCATTTT
>TRBJ1-2|TRBD1|.|TRBV2
CASSEGQGAVYGYTF
TGTGCCAGCAGTGAAGGCCAGGGGGCCGTCTATGGCTACACCTTC
>TRBJ1-2|.|.|TRBV27
CASSNLGVGYTF
TGTGCCAGCAGCAACCTGGGAGTTGGCTACACCTTC
>TRBJ2-3|.|.|TRBV20-1
CSVANAGTSTDTQYF
TGCAGTGTTGCTAACGCCGGGACTAGCACAGATACGCAGTATTTT
>TRBJ2-4|.|.|TRBV5-1
CASQDRDLAKNIQYF
TGCGCCAGCCAAGACAGGGACTTAGCCAAAAACATTCAGTACTTC
>TRBJ2-3|.|few|TRBV4-2
CASSQDFGGASDTQYF
TGTGCCAGCAGCCAAGATTTTGGCGGGGCCTCAGATACGCAGTATTTT
>TRBJ1-1|.|.|TRBV28
CASSLVSLHTEAFF
TGTGCCAGCAGTCTAGTTTCTCTTCACACTGAAGCTTTCTTT
>TRBJ2-5|.|.|TRBV4-3
CASSQSPYQETQYF
TGCGCCAGCAGCCAGTCCCCCTACCAAGAGACCCAGTACTTC
>TRBJ2-5|TRBD2|.|TRBV28
CASSMGLAGYQTQYF
TGTGCCAGCAGCATGGGACTAGCGGGGTACCAGACCCAGTACTTC
>TRBJ1-1|TRBD1|.|TRBV20-1
CSAPNRGSTEAFF
TGCAGTGCTCCAAACAGGGGAAGCACTGAAGCTTTCTTT
>TRBJ2-7|.|few|TRBV5-1
CASSLSSSAYEQYF
TGCGCCAGCAGCTTGTCCAGTTCGGCCTACGAGCAGTACTTC
>TRBJ2-5|.|.|TRBV6-5
CASSSPGVDQETQYF
TGTGCCAGCAGTTCTCCAGGTGTAGACCAAGAGACCCAGTACTTC
>TRBJ2-3|TRBD2|.|TRBV7-2
CASSEGLAGGSEGTQYF
TGTGCCAGCAGTGAAGGCCTAGCGGGGGGCAGCGAAGGTACGCAGTATTTT
>TRBJ2-1|.|.|TRBV7-2
CASSLGTGDGQFF
TGTGCCAGCAGCTTAGGGACCGGTGATGGGCAGTTCTTC
>TRBJ1-5|.|few|TRBV24-1
CATSDPTDGFRPQHF
TGTGCCACCAGTGACCCGACGGACGGGTTTCGTCCCCAGCATTTT